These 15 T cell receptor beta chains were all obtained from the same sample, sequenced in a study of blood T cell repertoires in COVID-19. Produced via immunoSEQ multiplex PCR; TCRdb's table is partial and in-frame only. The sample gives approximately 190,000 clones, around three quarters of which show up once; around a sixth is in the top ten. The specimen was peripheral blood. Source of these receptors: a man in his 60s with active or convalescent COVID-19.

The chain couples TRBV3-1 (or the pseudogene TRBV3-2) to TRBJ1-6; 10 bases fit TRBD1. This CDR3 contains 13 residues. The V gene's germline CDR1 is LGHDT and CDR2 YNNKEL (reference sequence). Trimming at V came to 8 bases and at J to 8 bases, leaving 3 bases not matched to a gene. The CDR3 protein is CASAGTGDSPLHF. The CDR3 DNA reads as TGTGCCAGCGCCGGGACAGGGGATTCACCCCTCCACTTT.

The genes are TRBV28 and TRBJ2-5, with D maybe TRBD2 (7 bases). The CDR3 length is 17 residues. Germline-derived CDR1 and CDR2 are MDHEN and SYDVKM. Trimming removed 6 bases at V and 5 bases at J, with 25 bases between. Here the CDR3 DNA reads TGTGCCAGCAGCTCCGCTTCGGGGGGCGGGAGTAGGGAGACCCAGTACTTC. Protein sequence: CASSSASGGGSRETQYF.

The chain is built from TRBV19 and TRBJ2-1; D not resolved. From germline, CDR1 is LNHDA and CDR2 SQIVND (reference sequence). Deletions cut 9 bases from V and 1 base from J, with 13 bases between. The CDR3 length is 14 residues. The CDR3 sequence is CASLDTVSYNEQFF. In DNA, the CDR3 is TGTGCCAGCCTCGATACAGTATCCTACAATGAGCAGTTCTTC.

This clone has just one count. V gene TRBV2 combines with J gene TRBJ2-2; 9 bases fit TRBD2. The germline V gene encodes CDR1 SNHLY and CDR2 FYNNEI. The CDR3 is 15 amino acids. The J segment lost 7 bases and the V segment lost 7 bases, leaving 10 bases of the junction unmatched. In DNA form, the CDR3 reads TGTGCCAGCACGCTCGCGGGAGGGCCCGGCGGGGAGCTGTTTTTT. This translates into CASTLAGGPGGELFF.

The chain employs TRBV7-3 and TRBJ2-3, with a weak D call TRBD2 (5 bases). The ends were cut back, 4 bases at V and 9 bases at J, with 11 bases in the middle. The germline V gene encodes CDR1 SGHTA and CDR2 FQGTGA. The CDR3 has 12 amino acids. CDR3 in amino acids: CASSSPPGTQYF. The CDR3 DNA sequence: TGTGCCAGCAGCTCCCCCCCGGGGACGCAGTATTTT.

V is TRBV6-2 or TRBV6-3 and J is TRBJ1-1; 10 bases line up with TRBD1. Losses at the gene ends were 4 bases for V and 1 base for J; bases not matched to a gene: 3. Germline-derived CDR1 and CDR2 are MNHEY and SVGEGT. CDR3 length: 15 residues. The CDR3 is CASSSRTGGNTEAFF. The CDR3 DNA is TGTGCCAGCAGTTCGAGGACAGGGGGGAACACTGAAGCTTTCTTT.

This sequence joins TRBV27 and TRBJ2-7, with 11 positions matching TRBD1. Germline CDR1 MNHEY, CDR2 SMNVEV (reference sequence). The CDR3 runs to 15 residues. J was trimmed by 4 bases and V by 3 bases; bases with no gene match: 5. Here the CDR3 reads CASSFGTGGGYEQYF. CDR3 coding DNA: TGTGCCAGCAGTTTCGGGACAGGGGGGGGATACGAGCAGTACTTC.

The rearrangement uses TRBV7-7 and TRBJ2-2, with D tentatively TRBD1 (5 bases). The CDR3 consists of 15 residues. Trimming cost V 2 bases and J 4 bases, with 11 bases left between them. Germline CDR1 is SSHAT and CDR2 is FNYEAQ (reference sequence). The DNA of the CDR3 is TGTGCCAGCAGCTTAAGGCAGGGTCGCACCGGGGAGCTGTTTTTT. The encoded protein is CASSLRQGRTGELFF.

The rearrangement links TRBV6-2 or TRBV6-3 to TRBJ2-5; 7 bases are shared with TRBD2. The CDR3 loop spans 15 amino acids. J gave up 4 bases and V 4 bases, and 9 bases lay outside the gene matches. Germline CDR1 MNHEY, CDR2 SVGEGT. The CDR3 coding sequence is TGTGCCAGCAGTTCCCAAGCGGGAAGGGCAGAGACCCAGTACTTC. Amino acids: CASSSQAGRAETQYF.

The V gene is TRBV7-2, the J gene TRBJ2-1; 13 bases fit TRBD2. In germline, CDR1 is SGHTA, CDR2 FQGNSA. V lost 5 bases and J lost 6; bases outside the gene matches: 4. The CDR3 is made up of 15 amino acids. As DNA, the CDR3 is TGTGCCAGCAGCGGTCGGACTAGCGGGAGCAATGAGCAGTTCTTC. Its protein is CASSGRTSGSNEQFF.

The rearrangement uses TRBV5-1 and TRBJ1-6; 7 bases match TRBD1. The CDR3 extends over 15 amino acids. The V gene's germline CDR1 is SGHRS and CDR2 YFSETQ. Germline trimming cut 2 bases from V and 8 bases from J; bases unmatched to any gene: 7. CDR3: CASSLGRGGDSPLHF. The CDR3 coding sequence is TGCGCCAGCAGCTTAGGGAGAGGGGGCGATTCACCCCTCCACTTT.

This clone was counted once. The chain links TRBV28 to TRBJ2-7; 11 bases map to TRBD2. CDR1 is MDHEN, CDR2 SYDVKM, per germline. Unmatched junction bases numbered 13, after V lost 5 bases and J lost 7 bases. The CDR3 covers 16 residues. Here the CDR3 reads CASSPPRVAGGKEQYF. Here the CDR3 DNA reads TGTGCCAGCAGTCCCCCCAGGGTAGCGGGAGGGAAAGAGCAGTACTTC. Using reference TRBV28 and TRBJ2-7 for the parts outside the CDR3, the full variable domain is DVKVTQSSRYLVKRTGEKVFLECVQDMDHENMFWYRQDPGLGLRLIYFSYDVKMKEKGDIPEGYSVSREKKERFSLILESASTNQTSMYLCASSPPRVAGGKEQYFGPGTRLTVT.

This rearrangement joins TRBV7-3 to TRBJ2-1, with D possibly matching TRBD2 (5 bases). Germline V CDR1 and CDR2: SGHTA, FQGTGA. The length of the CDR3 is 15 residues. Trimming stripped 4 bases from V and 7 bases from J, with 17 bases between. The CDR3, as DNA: TGTGCCAGCAGCTCACCCGGACTGGCTGGGAATGAGCAGTTCTTC. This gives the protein CASSSPGLAGNEQFF.

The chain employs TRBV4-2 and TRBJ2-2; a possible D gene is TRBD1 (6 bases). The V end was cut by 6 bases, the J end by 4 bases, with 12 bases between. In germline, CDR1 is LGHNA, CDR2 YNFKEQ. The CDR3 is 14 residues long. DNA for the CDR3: TGTGCCAGCAGTCCCGGGACAAGCACCGGGGAGCTGTTTTTT. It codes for CASSPGTSTGELFF.

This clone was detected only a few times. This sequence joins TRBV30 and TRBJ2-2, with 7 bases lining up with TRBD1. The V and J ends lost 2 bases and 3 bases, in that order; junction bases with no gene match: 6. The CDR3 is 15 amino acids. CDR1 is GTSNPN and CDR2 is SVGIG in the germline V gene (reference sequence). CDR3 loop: CAWSKIDRDTGELFF. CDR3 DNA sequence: TGTGCCTGGAGTAAAATCGACAGGGACACCGGGGAGCTGTTTTTT.